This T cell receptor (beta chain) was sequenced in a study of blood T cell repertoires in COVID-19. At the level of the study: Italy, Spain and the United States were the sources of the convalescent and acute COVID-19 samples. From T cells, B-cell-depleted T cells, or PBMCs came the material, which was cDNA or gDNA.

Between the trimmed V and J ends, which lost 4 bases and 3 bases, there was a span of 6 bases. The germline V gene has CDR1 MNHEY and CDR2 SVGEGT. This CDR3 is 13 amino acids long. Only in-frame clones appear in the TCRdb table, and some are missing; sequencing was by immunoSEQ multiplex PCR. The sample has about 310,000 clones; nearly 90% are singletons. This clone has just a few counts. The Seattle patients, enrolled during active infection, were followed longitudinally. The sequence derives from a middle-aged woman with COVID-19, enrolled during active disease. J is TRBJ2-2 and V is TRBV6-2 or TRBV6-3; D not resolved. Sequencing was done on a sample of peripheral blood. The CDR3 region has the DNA TGTGCCAGCAGTTCCGGGTACACCGGGGAGCTGTTTTTT. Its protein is CASSSGYTGELFF.